Presented here are 15 T cell receptor beta chains from one specimen sequenced in a study of CXCR3-negative and CXCR3-positive naive CD8 T cells. With UMI labels, 5' RACE was used to prepare the TRB cDNA libraries. After re-calling the 5' RACE reads, TCRdb lists one entry per CDR3 protein, DNA absent. The sample holds over 80,000 distinct CDR3 sequences. The specimen was naive CXCR3- CD8+ T cells from blood. Described subset: CD45RO-CCR7+CD27+CD95- naive CD8+ T cells lacking CXCR3 (TNR3-). The receptor source for this set is a human donor in good health. Some clones in this sample may be carry-over from other donors' samples.

The genes are TRBV20-1 and TRBJ2-4; TCRdb selects TRBD1, and the lack of DNA leaves this call unchecked. Germline loops: CDR1 DFQATT, CDR2 SNEGSKA (reference sequence). This CDR3 region has 15 residues. The CDR3: CSARETTGAKNIQYF.

V usage is TRBV20-1 and J usage is TRBJ1-2; the TCRdb D gene call, TRBD1, has no DNA to confirm it. Germline CDR1 DFQATT, CDR2 SNEGSKA (reference sequence). CDR3 length: 15 amino acids. CDR3 residues: CSAREVGATDYGYTF.

The rearrangement uses TRBV4-1 and TRBJ2-7; TCRdb indicates TRBD1, and absent DNA this call remains unverified. Germline V gene sequence: CDR1 MGHRA, CDR2 YSYEKL. This CDR3 has 15 amino acids. Here the CDR3 reads CASSQGGGYSYEQYF.

The chain employs TRBV19 and TRBJ1-5; the TCRdb D gene call, TRBD1, has no DNA to confirm it. CDR3 length: 15 residues. CDR1 and CDR2 (germline): LNHDA, SQIVND (reference sequence). CDR3 region: CASLSGGASNQPQHF.

V gene TRBV5-4 combines with J gene TRBJ2-7. The CDR3 is 11 residues long. Germline CDR1 reads SGHNT; CDR2 reads YYREEE (reference sequence). CDR3 loop: CASSLLNEQYF.

The genes are TRBV5-1 and TRBJ2-3; the D call from TCRdb, TRBD1, cannot be confirmed without DNA. The CDR3 runs 16 residues. CDR1 is SGHRS and CDR2 is YFSETQ in the germline V gene. The chain's CDR3 is CASSQPTVAITDTQYF.

The chain joins TRBV29-1 to TRBJ2-7; the TCRdb call, TRBD1, lacks DNA for checking. The CDR3 is 13 residues long. Germline CDR1 reads SQVTM; CDR2 reads ANQGSEA. CDR3 protein: CSVDGDRSYEQYF.

This chain's CDR3 is CASSLGVGGPNEQFF. The chain uses TRBV7-8 and TRBJ2-1; TCRdb's assignment of TRBD1 cannot be checked, as there is no DNA. The CDR3 runs 15 residues. Germline V gives CDR1 SGHVS, CDR2 FQNEAQ. The entire variable domain, with the rest obtained from reference TRBV7-8 and TRBJ2-1, is as follows: GAGVSQSPRYKVAKRGQDVALRCDPISGHVSLFWYQQALGQGPEFLTYFQNEAQLDKSGLPSDRFFAERPEGSVSTLKIQRTQQEDSAVYLCASSLGVGGPNEQFFGPGTRLTVL.

The chain carries TRBV5-1 and TRBJ2-1. The length of the CDR3 is 12 residues. Germline lookup yields CDR1 SGHRS and CDR2 YFSETQ. The CDR3 here is CASGSATNEQFF.

This rearrangement joins TRBV12-3 or TRBV12-4 to TRBJ2-1. The CDR3 runs to 13 residues. CDR3 loop: CASSLNPRNEQFF.

The chain employs TRBV6-6 and TRBJ2-5; TCRdb indicates TRBD1, and absent DNA this call remains unverified. Germline CDR1 MNHNY, CDR2 SVGAGI (reference sequence). The CDR3 consists of 15 residues. The CDR3 region is CASSPLWTGEETQYF.

The V gene is TRBV29-1, the J gene TRBJ1-1; TCRdb selects TRBD1, and the lack of DNA leaves this call unchecked. The germline CDR1 and CDR2 sequences are SQVTM and ANQGSEA. This CDR3 comprises 13 residues. The CDR3 loop reads CSVRAGENTEAFF. Together with reference TRBV29-1 and TRBJ1-1, the CDR3 gives the full variable domain: SAVISQKPSRDICQRGTSLTIQCQVDSQVTMMFWYRQQPGQSLTLIATANQGSEATYESGFVIDKFPISRPNLTFSTLTVSNMSPEDSSIYLCSVRAGENTEAFFGQGTRLTVV.

The rearrangement uses TRBV19 and TRBJ1-5; TCRdb's assignment of TRBD1 cannot be checked, as there is no DNA. Germline values: CDR1 LNHDA, CDR2 SQIVND (reference sequence). The CDR3 covers 15 residues. The CDR3: CASSISRGVEVAQHF.

This chain joins TRBV10-1 and TRBJ2-5. The germline V gene has CDR1 WNHNN and CDR2 SYGVQD (reference sequence). This CDR3 comprises 15 residues. CDR3 residues: CASSAYGQAEETQYF.

The CDR3 spells CASSYWTSGGPPPYF. The chain joins TRBV7-8 to TRBJ2-3; the D call of TRBD2 rests on TCRdb alone, since no DNA is present to check it. The CDR3 loop spans 15 amino acids. Germline V lookup: CDR1 SGHVS, CDR2 FQNEAQ.